Listed here are 17 T cell receptor beta chains from one sample, sequenced in a study of identical twins. One entry per CDR3 protein, called by TCRdb with MiXCR from the 5' RACE reads. Of fewer than 800,000 distinct CDR3 sequences in the sample, roughly 7.2% are singletons; the top ten hold less than 2%. These data were also filed under a second study, of yellow fever vaccine responses in identical twins.

The sample comprised PBMCs. The source of these receptors is a woman younger than 35 in good health.

This clonotype was counted only a few times. V and J are TRBV29-1 and TRBJ1-1, with 10 positions matching TRBD1. The germline gives CDR1 SQVTM, CDR2 ANQGSEA. The CDR3 consists of 13 residues. V lost 7 bases, J lost 6 bases, and 8 bases stayed unmatched. The CDR3 loop is CSAIGQGVPEAFF. The DNA of the CDR3 is TGCAGCGCTATCGGACAGGGGGTTCCTGAAGCTTTCTTT.

This clonotype appeared many times. V gene TRBV29-1 combines with J gene TRBJ2-1; 14 nucleotides agree with TRBD2. The V gene end was trimmed by 4 bases and the J gene end by 7 bases; junction bases not matched to a gene: 3. Germline V gene data show CDR1 as SQVTM and CDR2 as ANQGSEA. This CDR3 has 14 residues. In DNA, the CDR3 is TGCAGCGTTGCGGGGACTAGCGGGAGTAATGAGCAGTTCTTC. Amino acid sequence: CSVAGTSGSNEQFF.

In this sample, this clonotype turned up a few times. The gene calls are TRBV29-1 and TRBJ2-1; 8 nucleotides agree with TRBD2. Germline CDR1 and CDR2: SQVTM and ANQGSEA. The CDR3 sequence is 16 residues long. Germline trimming cut 1 base from V and 7 bases from J; bases unmatched to any gene: 12. The CDR3: CSVEAPRSGRWNEQFF. The CDR3 DNA is TGCAGCGTTGAAGCCCCACGGAGCGGGAGATGGAATGAGCAGTTCTTC.

There are many counts of this clonotype. The chain links TRBV29-1 to TRBJ2-1, with D tentatively TRBD2 (5 bases). The length of the CDR3 is 14 residues. In germline, CDR1 is SQVTM, CDR2 ANQGSEA. V lost 4 bases and J 0 bases, leaving 10 bases between the germline ends. In DNA form, the CDR3 reads TGCAGCGTTGCGGCGGACTTCTCCTACAATGAGCAGTTCTTC. It yields the protein CSVAADFSYNEQFF.

The rearrangement uses TRBV18 and TRBJ2-7; D might be TRBD2 (6 bases). V dropped 1 base and J dropped 3 bases, with 13 bases sitting between them. Germline CDR1 is KGHSH and CDR2 is LQKENI. This CDR3 is 15 amino acids long. CDR3 coding DNA: TGTGCCAGCTCACCACAGGAGGGAGTTCTCTACGAGCAGTACTTC. Translating gives CASSPQEGVLYEQYF. Looking up the rest from reference TRBV18 and TRBJ2-7 gives the full variable domain: NAGVMQNPRHLVRRRGQEARLRCSPMKGHSHVYWYRQLPEEGLKFMVYLQKENIIDESGMPKERFSAEFPKEGPSILRIQQVVRGDSAAYFCASSPQEGVLYEQYFGPGTRLTVT.

This clonotype was detected a few times. This chain links TRBV9 with TRBJ2-1; TRBD2 matches at 9 bases. J lost 5 bases, V lost 4 bases, and 7 bases had no gene match. The CDR3 spans 15 residues. CDR1 is SGDLS and CDR2 is YYNGEE in the germline V gene. The CDR3 DNA sequence: TGTGCCAGCAGCTTTAGCGGGAGCATAAACAATGAGCAGTTCTTC. It codes for CASSFSGSINNEQFF.

This clonotype was found many times. This chain joins TRBV20-1 and TRBJ2-5; D might be TRBD1 (5 bases). Trimming cost V 5 bases and J 1 base, with 8 bases left between them. The length of the CDR3 is 12 residues. From germline, CDR1 is DFQATT and CDR2 SNEGSKA (reference sequence). Here the CDR3 reads CSAARGQETQYF. As DNA, the CDR3 is TGCAGTGCTGCTAGGGGCCAAGAGACCCAGTACTTC.

This clonotype was seen a few times. The V and J genes are TRBV12-3 or TRBV12-4 and TRBJ2-1; 11 nucleotides line up with TRBD2. V lost 5 bases and J lost 7; bases outside the gene matches: 7. This CDR3 has 15 amino acids. This CDR3 is CASSEPGTSGNEQFF. CDR3 nucleotide sequence: TGTGCCAGCAGTGAGCCCGGGACTAGCGGTAATGAGCAGTTCTTC.

The chain has TRBV14 and TRBJ2-1, with 13 bases lining up with TRBD2. This CDR3 is 20 amino acids long. Trimming cost V 1 base and J 4 bases; bases outside gene matches: 13. Germline V gene data show CDR1 as SGHDN and CDR2 as FVKESK. The CDR3 region has the DNA TGTGCCAGCAGCCAAGCGAGGACTAGCGGGGGTCCGCCCCTTTACAATGAGCAGTTCTTC. Its protein product is CASSQARTSGGPPLYNEQFF.

At least ten counts were recorded for this clonotype. The V gene is TRBV5-1, the J gene TRBJ2-7, with D perhaps TRBD2 (6 bases). From germline, CDR1 is SGHRS and CDR2 YFSETQ. Trimming took 0 bases from V and 6 from J, leaving 13 bases between them. The CDR3 consists of 14 residues. The chain's CDR3 is CASSLVSGEGEQYF. CDR3 DNA: TGCGCCAGCAGCTTGGTCTCGGGAGAAGGCGAGCAGTACTTC.

This sequence joins TRBV5-1 and TRBJ2-1; D might be TRBD1 (6 bases). Looked up from germline, CDR1 is SGHRS and CDR2 is YFSETQ. This CDR3 has 15 amino acids. V was cut by 7 bases and J by 4 bases, with 18 bases left in between. In DNA form, the CDR3 reads TGCGCCAGCTCCGCCACCGGGACACATTACAATGAGCAGTTCTTC. As protein: CASSATGTHYNEQFF.

The rearrangement joins TRBV10-1 to TRBJ2-1, with TRBD1 matching 9 bases. V gave up 4 bases and J gave up 6 bases; unmatched junction bases: 16. The CDR3 extends over 18 amino acids. Germline V CDR1 and CDR2: WNHNN, SYGVQD (reference sequence). DNA of the CDR3: TGCGCCAGCAGTGGTTCCTTTGGGGCCGGGACAGGGTTCAATGAGCAGTTCTTC. Its translation is CASSGSFGAGTGFNEQFF.

The sample holds a few counts of this clonotype. The J gene is TRBJ2-7, the V gene TRBV5-4, with D tentatively TRBD1 (5 bases). V was clipped by 0 bases and J by 2 bases, with 12 bases between them. Germline CDR1 and CDR2: SGHNT and YYREEE (reference sequence). The CDR3 totals 15 residues. The DNA of the CDR3 is TGTGCCAGCAGCTTGGACAGGTTATTTCCCTACGAGCAGTACTTC. Translating it yields CASSLDRLFPYEQYF.

Only a few counts were recorded for this clonotype. The chain couples TRBV5-1 to TRBJ1-4; 8 positions match TRBD1. Germline-derived CDR1 and CDR2 are SGHRS and YFSETQ. V shed 4 bases, J shed 5 bases, and the junction held 7 bases outside the gene matches. CDR3 length: 15 residues. In nucleotides, the CDR3 is TGCGCCAGCAGCCGAGGGACAGGCCCGAATGAAAAACTGTTTTTT. This translates into CASSRGTGPNEKLFF.

This clonotype was recorded many times. The chain combines TRBV5-1 with TRBJ1-1, with D possibly matching TRBD1 (6 bases). Per the germline V gene, CDR1 is SGHRS and CDR2 is YFSETQ. CDR3 length: 14 amino acids. V lost 0 bases to trimming and J lost 3 bases, with 9 bases between them. CDR3 region: CASSLDGTYTEAFF. In nucleotides, the CDR3 is TGCGCCAGCAGCTTGGACGGGACATACACTGAAGCTTTCTTT. Looking up the rest from reference TRBV5-1 and TRBJ1-1 gives the full variable domain: KAGVTQTPRYLIKTRGQQVTLSCSPISGHRSVSWYQQTPGQGLQFLFEYFSETQRNKGNFPGRFSGRQFSNSRSEMNVSTLELGDSALYLCASSLDGTYTEAFFGQGTRLTVV.

This clonotype was seen a few times. V gene TRBV28 combines with J gene TRBJ2-1, with D unresolved. V lost 7 bases, J lost 4 bases, and 17 bases lay in between. The CDR3 sequence is 15 residues long. Germline V gene lookup returns CDR1 MDHEN and CDR2 SYDVKM. In DNA, the CDR3 is TGTGCCAGCATCTCAGGCGGCGAGAAGTACAATGAGCAGTTCTTC. Its protein product is CASISGGEKYNEQFF.

This clonotype was observed a handful of times. The J gene is TRBJ2-7, the V gene TRBV12-3 or TRBV12-4; 8 bases fit TRBD1. The CDR3 has 13 amino acids. V gave up 6 bases and J gave up 6 bases; unmatched junction bases: 7. The CDR3 nucleotides are TGTGCCAGCAGGGCCTCGGACAGGGTCGAGCAGTACTTC. It encodes CASRASDRVEQYF.